These T cell receptor beta chains were read from a single sample in a study of PD-1 blockade in classical Hodgkin lymphoma. Produced via immunoSEQ multiplex PCR; TCRdb's table is partial and in-frame only. The sample carries several thousand clones, roughly 70% recorded once. Sample: peripheral blood mononuclear cells (PBMCs), taken before the fourth cycle of nivolumab. The source is a human donor with classical Hodgkin lymphoma. Both conserved end residues are part of each CDR3. Fields, in order: clone size, V gene, J gene, CDR3 length, D gene, CDR3 DNA, CDR3 protein. D genes are given only for firm matches. Not all rows give a size; the values are once, few, many and, for expanded clones, a class.

.,TRBV27,TRBJ2-7,15,.,TGTGCCAGCAGTAGATCCCCCGGGACAACCTACGAGCAGTACTTC,CASSRSPGTTYEQYF
.,TRBV5-4,TRBJ2-5,15,.,TGTGCCAGCAGCTTGGCAAGCTTCCGACAAGAGACCCAGTACTTC,CASSLASFRQETQYF
.,TRBV29-1,TRBJ2-7,14,.,TGCAGCGCCGCCGGACAGCGAGGGACCTACGAGCAGTACTTC,CSAAGQRGTYEQYF
.,TRBV18,TRBJ1-4,14,.,TGTGCCAGCTCACCAGGACAACCAGGGGAAAAACTGTTTTTT,CASSPGQPGEKLFF
.,TRBV2,TRBJ1-1,13,.,TGTGCCAGCAGTGATGTTCGGGTCACTGAAGCTTTCTTT,CASSDVRVTEAFF
.,TRBV6-6,TRBJ2-7,13,.,TGTGCCAGCAGTTCCGCCCACTCCTACGAGCAGTACTTC,CASSSAHSYEQYF
.,TRBV28,TRBJ2-7,15,.,TGTGCCAGCAGTTTGGCTACCTTAGAGGGGAACGAGCAGTACTTC,CASSLATLEGNEQYF
.,TRBV21-1,TRBJ2-1,13,.,TGTGCCACCGGAGAGGTTGTGGCCAATGAGCAGTTCTTC,CATGEVVANEQFF
once,TRBV18,TRBJ2-7,18,TRBD1,TGTGCCAGCTCACCACAAACAGGGGGTGGACGAGCCTACTACGAGCAGTACTTC,CASSPQTGGGRAYYEQYF
.,TRBV7-2,TRBJ1-5,16,TRBD1,TGTGCCAGCAGCTTAGAAACGGGACAGCCCAATCAGCCCCAGCATTTT,CASSLETGQPNQPQHF
.,TRBV2,TRBJ1-5,14,.,TGTGCCAGCAGTTTTAGACAGGCGAATCAGCCCCAGCATTTT,CASSFRQANQPQHF
few,TRBV15,TRBJ2-1,17,TRBD2,TGTGCCACCAGCAGAGGGGTGTCAGCGGGAGTTCGGAATGAGCAGTTCTTC,CATSRGVSAGVRNEQFF
.,TRBV11-2,TRBJ2-1,13,.,TGTGCCAGCAGCTTGGCTTTTTACAATGAGCAGTTCTTC,CASSLAFYNEQFF
.,TRBV7-9,TRBJ2-2,16,TRBD2,TGTGCCAGCAGCTTGCCCGGGACTAGCGGGATTCGAAAGGTGTTTTTT,CASSLPGTSGIRKVFF
.,TRBV28,TRBJ1-5,14,.,TGTGCCAGCAGTTTATGGGGCCCAGATCAGCCCCAGCATTTT,CASSLWGPDQPQHF
.,TRBV9,TRBJ2-2,16,.,TGTGCCAGCAGCGTAGGCGGTCAAGGCGGTATCGGGGAGCTGTTTTTT,CASSVGGQGGIGELFF
.,TRBV18,TRBJ1-1,15,TRBD1,TGTGCCAGCTCACCAAAGGGACAGCAGGGCACTGAAGCTTTCTTT,CASSPKGQQGTEAFF
.,TRBV9,TRBJ2-3,14,.,TGTGCCAGCAGCGTAGGAGAAGGGAAGGATACGCAGTATTTT,CASSVGEGKDTQYF
few,TRBV25-1,TRBJ2-1,14,.,TGTGCCAGCAGTGTCGGAGGGGTCCTCAATGAGCAGTTCTTC,CASSVGGVLNEQFF
.,TRBV19,TRBJ2-3,15,.,TGTGCCAGTAGTATTCGGGGCTTAACGCCAGATACGCAGTATTTT,CASSIRGLTPDTQYF
few,TRBV2,TRBJ2-4,13,TRBD1,TGTGCCAGCAGTTCCGGGACAGGGAACATTCAGTACTTC,CASSSGTGNIQYF
.,TRBV9,TRBJ2-1,14,.,TGTGCCAGCAGCGTAGAAGATAAAAACAATGAGCAGTTCTTC,CASSVEDKNNEQFF
.,TRBV4-2,TRBJ2-2,18,.,TGTGCCAGCAGCCAAGATTTCGGAGCGGAGAGGAACACCGGGGAGCTGTTTTTT,CASSQDFGAERNTGELFF
.,TRBV7-2,TRBJ2-7,17,.,TGTGCCAGCAGCCAAGAGGGAAAGAGGGGCAGGTCCTACGAGCAGTACTTC,CASSQEGKRGRSYEQYF
.,TRBV6-6,TRBJ2-7,13,.,TGTGCCAGCACTGGGGGGAGCTCCTACGAGCAGTACTTC,CASTGGSSYEQYF
.,TRBV27,TRBJ2-7,13,.,TGTGCCAGCTCCGGGACGGCTCCTGCCGAGCAGTACTTC,CASSGTAPAEQYF
.,TRBV9,TRBJ2-5,17,.,TGTGCCAGCAGCGTAGCGGGAGCGGGTGCTGGGGGAGAGACCCAGTACTTC,CASSVAGAGAGGETQYF
.,TRBV6-6,TRBJ1-4,12,.,TGTGCCAGCAGTTCGCGGGATGAAAAACTGTTTTTT,CASSSRDEKLFF
.,TRBV28,TRBJ2-1,15,.,TGTGCCAGCTTTCCCCCTAATATCTCCTACAATGAGCAGTTCTTC,CASFPPNISYNEQFF
.,TRBV9,TRBJ2-1,15,.,TGTGCCAGCAGCGTTGTTGCAGTGTCCTACAATGAGCAGTTCTTC,CASSVVAVSYNEQFF
few,TRBV5-8,TRBJ2-7,15,TRBD1,TGTGCCAGCAGCCCAGGGCAGGGGGCGATCAACGAGCAGTACTTC,CASSPGQGAINEQYF
.,TRBV4-2,TRBJ2-7,18,TRBD2,TGTGCCAGCAGCCCTGTCCCGGGACTAGCGTCCTCCTCCTACGAGCAGTACTTC,CASSPVPGLASSSYEQYF
.,TRBV5-1,TRBJ1-3,15,TRBD1,TGCGCCAGCAGCCCGTTGACAGGGGGACTAAACACCATATATTTT,CASSPLTGGLNTIYF
few,TRBV7-2,TRBJ2-1,15,.,TGTGCCAGCAGCTTAGCCCTACTAGCAAACAATGAGCAGTTCTTC,CASSLALLANNEQFF
few,TRBV30,TRBJ1-3,15,.,TGTGCCTGGAGTGTCGAGGAAAACTCTGGAAACACCATATATTTT,CAWSVEENSGNTIYF
.,TRBV7-7,TRBJ2-2,15,.,TGTGCTAGCAGCTTAGGGCCAGGGTACACCGGGGAGCTGTTTTTT,CASSLGPGYTGELFF
few,TRBV6-5,TRBJ2-1,15,TRBD2,TGTGCCAGCCTACCCCCAGGGACTAGCGGGGGGGGGCAGTTCTTC,CASLPPGTSGGGQFF
.,TRBV20-1,TRBJ2-7,11,.,TGCAGTGGTTTGGCAACCTCCGAGCAGTACTTC,CSGLATSEQYF
medium-sized,TRBV27,TRBJ1-2,14,.,TGTGCCAGCAGTTTTGTCGGGACAAGCTATGGCTACACCTTC,CASSFVGTSYGYTF
.,TRBV7-9,TRBJ2-7,11,.,TGTGCCAGCGGTACAGGGGCGACGGGGGACTTC,CASGTGATGDF
few,TRBV4-2,TRBJ2-5,13,.,TGTGCCAGCAGCCGCCAGATACAAGAGACCCAGTACTTC,CASSRQIQETQYF
.,TRBV19,TRBJ2-3,14,TRBD1,TGTGCCAGTAGTACCGGGACAGGGTCAGGTACGCAGTATTTT,CASSTGTGSGTQYF
.,TRBV25-1,TRBJ1-2,13,.,TGTGCCAGCAGTGACAAGATTAACTATGGCTACACCTTC,CASSDKINYGYTF
.,TRBV5-1,TRBJ2-5,18,TRBD1,TGCGCCAGTAAACCCCGGACAGGGGGCGTGAATGGAGAAGAGACCCAGTACTTC,CASKPRTGGVNGEETQYF